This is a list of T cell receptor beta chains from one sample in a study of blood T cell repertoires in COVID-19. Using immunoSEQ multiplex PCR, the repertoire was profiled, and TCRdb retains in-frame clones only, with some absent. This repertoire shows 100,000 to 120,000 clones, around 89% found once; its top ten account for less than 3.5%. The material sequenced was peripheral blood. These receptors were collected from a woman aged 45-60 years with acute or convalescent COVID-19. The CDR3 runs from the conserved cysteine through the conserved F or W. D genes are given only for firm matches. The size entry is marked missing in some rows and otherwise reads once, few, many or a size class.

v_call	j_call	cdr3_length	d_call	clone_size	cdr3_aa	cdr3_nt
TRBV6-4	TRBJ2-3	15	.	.	CASSDSGASTDTQYF	TGTGCCAGCAGTGACTCAGGGGCTAGCACAGATACGCAGTATTTT
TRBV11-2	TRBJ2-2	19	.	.	CASSPGQGGVDSGTGELFF	TGTGCCAGCAGCCCGGGCCAGGGGGGCGTCGATTCAGGCACCGGGGAGCTGTTTTTT
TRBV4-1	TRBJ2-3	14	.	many	CASSLGGGPDTQYF	TGCGCCAGCAGCCTAGGAGGGGGCCCAGATACGCAGTATTTT
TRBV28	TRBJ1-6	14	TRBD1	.	CASSFGGGAAPLHF	TGTGCCAGCAGTTTCGGAGGGGGCGCGGCACCCCTCCACTTT
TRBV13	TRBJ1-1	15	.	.	CASSLLGLRDTEAFF	TGTGCCAGCAGCTTATTGGGACTTAGGGACACTGAAGCTTTCTTT
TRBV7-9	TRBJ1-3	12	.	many	CASSFEGNTIYF	TGTGCCAGCAGCTTCGAGGGAAACACCATATATTTT
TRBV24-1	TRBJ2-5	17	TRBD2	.	CATSDRGTSGREETQYF	TGTGCCACCAGTGATCGCGGGACTAGCGGGAGAGAAGAGACCCAGTACTTC
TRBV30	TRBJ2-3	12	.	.	CAWSPGTDTQYF	TGTGCCTGGAGTCCGGGCACAGATACGCAGTATTTT
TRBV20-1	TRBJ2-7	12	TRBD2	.	CSASPGGYEQYF	TGCAGTGCTAGTCCGGGGGGCTACGAGCAGTACTTC
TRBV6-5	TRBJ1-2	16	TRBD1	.	CASSLKRDRTIYGYTF	TGTGCCAGCAGTTTAAAAAGGGACAGGACTATCTATGGCTACACCTTC
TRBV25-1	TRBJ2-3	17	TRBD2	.	CASSDGQTSGVTDTQYF	TGTGCCAGCAGCGACGGGCAGACTAGCGGAGTCACTGATACGCAGTATTTT
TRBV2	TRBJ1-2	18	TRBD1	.	CASSINPAGGLTNYGYTF	TGTGCCAGCAGTATCAACCCGGCAGGGGGCCTAACTAACTATGGCTACACCTTC
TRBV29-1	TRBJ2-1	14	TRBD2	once	CSAASGRADNEQFF	TGCAGCGCCGCTAGCGGGAGGGCCGACAATGAGCAGTTCTTC